One and the same sample provided the 24 T cell receptor beta chains below, sequenced in a study of shared clonotypes between healthy human individuals. Naive-designated CD8 cells lacked CD45RO, were positively enriched for CCR7, and omitted terminally differentiated effector memory CD45RA+ cells. Libraries were prepared by immunoSEQ multiplex PCR; TCRdb keeps only in-frame clonotypes and omits some of them. The sample has some 800,000 clones; 80% to 95% are singletons. Sequences were obtained from naive CD8+ T cells sorted from blood. These receptors all stem from a young man in good health.

Here the CDR3 DNA reads TGTGCCAGCAGCTTAGGGAGGACCTATAATGAAAAACTGTTTTTT. Residues: CASSLGRTYNEKLFF. This chain joins TRBV5-5 and TRBJ1-4; D is unclear. This CDR3 spans 15 amino acids. V was pared by 2 bases and J by 4 bases, with 12 bases between. Germline V lookup: CDR1 SGHKS, CDR2 YYEKEE (reference sequence).

V is TRBV5-1 and J is TRBJ2-7, with TRBD2 as a possible D gene (5 bases). CDR1 and CDR2 from the germline V gene are SGHRS and YFSETQ. The CDR3 spans 14 residues. Trimming left V 2 bases short and J 1 base short, with 10 bases between. CDR3 bases: TGCGCCAGCAGCTTAATTGAGGGTTCCTACGAGCAGTACTTC. Residues: CASSLIEGSYEQYF.

The CDR3: CASSPPGSRTSGRYEQYF. The CDR3 bases are TGTGCCAGCAGCCCCCCGGGGTCTAGGACTAGCGGGAGATACGAGCAGTACTTC. V is TRBV7-3 and J is TRBJ2-7; TRBD2 matches at 13 bases. The V gene's germline CDR1 is SGHTA and CDR2 FQGTGA. Germline trimming cut 5 bases from V and 4 bases from J; bases unmatched to any gene: 14. The CDR3 runs 18 residues.

The rearrangement links TRBV10-2 to TRBJ2-1; D possibly corresponds to TRBD2 (6 bases). This CDR3 has 12 amino acids. V was pared by 2 bases and J by 13 bases, with 12 bases between. Germline loops: CDR1 WSHSY, CDR2 SAAADI. The CDR3 DNA sequence: TGCGCCAGCAGTGAGCGAGGGGAGGACCAGTTCTTC. This encodes CASSERGEDQFF.

The gene calls are TRBV5-1 and TRBJ2-3, with a weak D call TRBD2 (6 bases). The CDR3 spans 15 residues. Germline CDR1 is SGHRS and CDR2 is YFSETQ. V lost 1 base and J 2 bases, leaving 11 bases between the germline ends. The CDR3 DNA reads as TGCGCCAGCAGCTTGTATCGGGAGATCACAGATACGCAGTATTTT. Its translation is CASSLYREITDTQYF.

Concerning this clone: Other nucleotide sequences in the sample specify the same CDR3. The chain recombines TRBV14 with TRBJ2-1; 7 nucleotides match TRBD2. The CDR3 is 15 residues long. After removal of 3 bases from V and 0 bases from J, the junction contained 2 bases not matched to a gene. Germline CDR1 SGHDN, CDR2 FVKESK. CDR3: CASSQRGSSYNEQFF. CDR3 bases: TGTGCCAGCAGCCAGCGGGGGAGCTCCTACAATGAGCAGTTCTTC.

The chain uses TRBV4-1 and TRBJ1-5, with D maybe TRBD1 (6 bases). Germline lookup yields CDR1 MGHRA and CDR2 YSYEKL. The CDR3 extends over 20 amino acids. V was trimmed by 0 bases and J by 7 bases, leaving 28 bases between them. The CDR3 region is CASSQDRFSLDTGSRQPQHF. The DNA of the CDR3 is TGCGCCAGCAGCCAAGACCGGTTCAGTCTCGACACAGGGTCGCGGCAGCCCCAGCATTTT.

The chain uses TRBV27 and TRBJ2-1; D gene unclear. Germline CDR1 MNHEY, CDR2 SMNVEV (reference sequence). V lost 7 bases and J lost 7, with 8 bases in between. The CDR3 is 11 amino acids. This CDR3 is CASTWANEQFF. The CDR3 DNA reads TGTGCCAGCACCTGGGCTAATGAGCAGTTCTTC.

The CDR3, as DNA: TGTGCCAGCAGCTTAACCCTCGCGGGAGCCCAAGAGACCCAGTACTTC. Translating it yields CASSLTLAGAQETQYF. V and J are TRBV7-9 and TRBJ2-5; 7 bases line up with TRBD2. The ends lost 2 bases at V and 1 base at J; junction bases unmatched: 7. The CDR3 length is 16 residues. Germline CDR1 reads SEHNR; CDR2 reads FQNEAQ (reference sequence).

Concerning this clone: The same CDR3 is also encoded by other DNA sequences in this sample. The rearrangement uses TRBV5-4 and TRBJ2-1, with D perhaps given as TRBD1 or TRBD2 (5 bases each). The germline V gene has CDR1 SGHNT and CDR2 YYREEE (reference sequence). The CDR3 has 12 amino acids. With 2 bases removed from V and 6 bases from J, the gap between germline ends came to 6 bases. CDR3 coding DNA: TGTGCCAGCAGCTTTGGGGGCAATGAGCAGTTCTTC. It yields the protein CASSFGGNEQFF.

V and J are TRBV5-1 and TRBJ2-1; 9 bases align to TRBD1. The CDR3 runs 15 residues. Per the germline V gene, CDR1 is SGHRS and CDR2 is YFSETQ. With 3 bases clipped from V and 1 base from J, the junction kept 2 bases outside the gene matches. CDR3 protein: CASSSGTGSYNEQFF. The DNA for the CDR3 is TGCGCCAGCAGCTCCGGGACAGGGTCCTACAATGAGCAGTTCTTC.

As for this clone: Additional DNA sequences in this sample encode the identical CDR3. The rearrangement joins TRBV6-5 to TRBJ2-7, with D perhaps given as TRBD1 or TRBD2 (5 bases each). This CDR3 is 13 amino acids long. The V end was cut by 2 bases, the J end by 0 bases, with 5 bases between. Germline V gives CDR1 MNHEY, CDR2 SVGAGI. The CDR3 sequence is CASSYGGSYEQYF. In nucleotides, the CDR3 is TGTGCCAGCAGTTACGGGGGCTCCTACGAGCAGTACTTC.

The rearrangement uses TRBV7-6 and TRBJ1-1; D is possibly TRBD1 (5 bases). CDR1 and CDR2 from the germline V gene are SGHVS and FNYEAQ. V was clipped by 1 base and J by 0 bases, with 18 bases between them. This CDR3 has 18 residues. The CDR3 loop reads CASSLVPWAGRMNTEAFF. The CDR3 DNA reads TGTGCCAGCAGCTTAGTCCCGTGGGCAGGGAGGATGAACACTGAAGCTTTCTTT.

The sample holds one count of this clone. This rearrangement joins TRBV28 to TRBJ2-7, with 11 bases matching TRBD2. V was pared by 5 bases and J by 0 bases, with 12 bases of the junction left unmatched. The CDR3 covers 18 residues. CDR1 and CDR2 from the germline V gene are MDHEN and SYDVKM. In nucleotides, the CDR3 is TGTGCCAGCAGTACGGGACTAGCGGTTCTAGCCCGCTCCTACGAGCAGTACTTC. Translation gives CASSTGLAVLARSYEQYF.

The rearrangement joins TRBV9 to TRBJ2-1; D not resolved. CDR1 is SGDLS and CDR2 is YYNGEE in the germline V gene. The V end lost 4 bases, the J end lost 14 bases, and 7 bases lay between the germline ends. The CDR3 contains 9 residues. The CDR3 loop reads CASSPGKFF. The CDR3 coding sequence is TGTGCCAGCAGCCCTGGAAAGTTCTTC. The whole variable domain, filled in from reference TRBV9 and TRBJ2-1, reads DSGVTQTPKHLITATGQRVTLRCSPRSGDLSVYWYQQSLDQGLQFLIQYYNGEERAKGNILERFSAQQFPDLHSELNLSSLELGDSALYFCASSPGKFFGPGTRLTVL.

The chain is built from TRBV7-2 and TRBJ2-1, with 9 bases that match TRBD2. The CDR3 totals 16 residues. Germline CDR1 SGHTA, CDR2 FQGNSA. The junction had 6 bases not matched to a gene; V was cut back by 2 bases and J by 4 bases. CDR3 amino acids: CASSLRSSGEYNEQFF. The CDR3 bases are TGTGCCAGCAGCTTACGGTCTAGCGGGGAGTACAATGAGCAGTTCTTC.

V is TRBV6-1 and J is TRBJ1-1; a weak D match, TRBD1 (6 bases). V was pared by 4 bases and J by 1 base, with 10 bases between. Germline V gene lookup returns CDR1 MNHNS and CDR2 SASEGT. The CDR3 sequence is 14 residues long. The DNA of the CDR3 is TGTGCCAGCAGTGCAGGGGTCGGGAACACTGAAGCTTTCTTT. Protein sequence: CASSAGVGNTEAFF.

The chain recombines TRBV4-1 with TRBJ2-7; D is unresolved. CDR1 MGHRA and CDR2 YSYEKL come from the germline V gene. The CDR3 sequence is 14 residues long. V shed 0 bases and J shed 4 bases, with 10 bases lying between them. CDR3 region: CASSQEKLSYEQYF. The CDR3 region has the DNA TGCGCCAGCAGCCAAGAGAAGCTGTCTTACGAGCAGTACTTC.

The chain combines TRBV4-1 with TRBJ2-7; D gene unclear. The CDR3 contains 15 residues. Trimming took 0 bases from V and 1 from J, leaving 10 bases between them. CDR1 MGHRA and CDR2 YSYEKL come from the germline V gene. The CDR3, as DNA: TGCGCCAGCAGCCAAGACTCACCCGGGTCCTACGAGCAGTACTTC. Translation: CASSQDSPGSYEQYF.

The J gene is TRBJ2-7, the V gene TRBV7-9; unclear D gene. The CDR3 is made up of 12 amino acids. CDR1 and CDR2 (germline): SEHNR, FQNEAQ (reference sequence). V was shortened by 3 bases and J by 2 bases, with 5 bases between the two germline ends. In DNA, the CDR3 is TGTGCCAGCAGCTTTACCACCTACGAGCAGTACTTC. Translating gives CASSFTTYEQYF. The variable domain in full, completed from reference TRBV7-9 and TRBJ2-7, reads DTGVSQNPRHKITKRGQNVTFRCDPISEHNRLYWYRQTLGQGPEFLTYFQNEAQLEKSRLLSDRFSAERPKGSFSTLEIQRTEQGDSAMYLCASSFTTYEQYFGPGTRLTVT.

The chain employs TRBV7-9 and TRBJ2-1; perhaps D is TRBD1 or TRBD2 (5 bases each). V lost 4 bases, J lost 0 bases, and 19 bases lay in between. This CDR3 has 18 amino acids. The germline V gene has CDR1 SEHNR and CDR2 FQNEAQ (reference sequence). The CDR3 spells CASSSSGVGHSSYNEQFF. The CDR3 nucleotides read TGTGCCAGCAGCTCCTCCGGGGTAGGACATAGCTCCTACAATGAGCAGTTCTTC.

This chain connects TRBV7-8 to TRBJ2-3, with 11 bases that match TRBD2. There are 17 residues in the CDR3. The germline gives CDR1 SGHVS, CDR2 FQNEAQ. The ends lost 0 bases at V and 2 bases at J; junction bases unmatched: 4. The CDR3: CASSLAPGLADTDTQYF. CDR3 coding DNA: TGTGCCAGCAGCTTAGCGCCGGGACTAGCGGACACAGATACGCAGTATTTT.

The CDR3 DNA follows: TGTGCCAGCAAGACAAACCGGGGACTAGCGGGAGAGGAATACGAGCAGTACTTC. Translated: CASKTNRGLAGEEYEQYF. The chain carries TRBV11-3 and TRBJ2-7, with 14 bases lining up with TRBD2. Germline values: CDR1 SGHNT, CDR2 YENEEA. V lost 7 bases and J lost 4; bases outside the gene matches: 15. The CDR3 runs 18 residues. Combining the CDR3 with reference TRBV11-3 and TRBJ2-7 gives the whole variable domain EAGVVQSPRYKIIEKKQPVAFWCNPISGHNTLYWYLQNLGQGPELLIRYENEEAVDDSQLPKDRFSAERLKGVDSTLKIQPAELGDSAVYLCASKTNRGLAGEEYEQYFGPGTRLTVT.

This chain connects TRBV7-6 to TRBJ2-7; 8 bases line up with TRBD1. J lost 3 bases, V lost 5 bases, and 12 bases had no gene match. The CDR3 extends over 16 amino acids. Germline CDR1 reads SGHVS; CDR2 reads FNYEAQ. The CDR3 loop is CASSPTTGTGHYEQYF. The DNA for the CDR3 is TGTGCCAGCAGCCCAACGACCGGGACAGGACACTACGAGCAGTACTTC. Supplemented by reference TRBV7-6 and TRBJ2-7, the full variable domain reads GAGVSQSPRYKVTKRGQDVALRCDPISGHVSLYWYRQALGQGPEFLTYFNYEAQQDKSGLPNDRFSAERPEGSISTLTIQRTEQRDSAMYRCASSPTTGTGHYEQYFGPGTRLTVT.